Listed here are 7 T cell receptor beta chains from one sample, sequenced in a study of control samples from healthy donors and cancer patients. The assay was immunoSEQ multiplex PCR, and TCRdb's table has in-frame clones only and misses some. The sample lists around 130,000 clones; 80% to 95% were seen once. Sequenced: blood. These receptors all come from a young man in good health.

The chain employs TRBV28 and TRBJ2-7; 9 bases are shared with TRBD1. Trimming at V came to 3 bases and at J to 4 bases, leaving 10 bases not matched to a gene. From germline, CDR1 is MDHEN and CDR2 SYDVKM. This CDR3 is 16 amino acids long. In DNA form, the CDR3 reads TGTGCCAGCAGTTTCGAAGGACAGGGGCTGACGTACGAGCAGTACTTC. Protein: CASSFEGQGLTYEQYF. The variable domain in full, completed from reference TRBV28 and TRBJ2-7, reads DVKVTQSSRYLVKRTGEKVFLECVQDMDHENMFWYRQDPGLGLRLIYFSYDVKMKEKGDIPEGYSVSREKKERFSLILESASTNQTSMYLCASSFEGQGLTYEQYFGPGTRLTVT.

CDR3 region: CASSVVGDGYTF. CDR3 sequence (DNA): TGTGCCAGCAGCGTAGTCGGGGATGGCTACACCTTC. The gene calls are TRBV9 and TRBJ1-2; D gene unclear. Germline values: CDR1 SGDLS, CDR2 YYNGEE. V was pared by 0 bases and J by 6 bases, with 6 bases between. This CDR3 is 12 amino acids long.

The rearrangement uses TRBV11-2 and TRBJ2-1; maybe TRBD1 (6 bases). The CDR3 has 13 residues. Between the trimmed V and J ends, which lost 8 bases and 0 bases, there was a span of 8 bases. CDR1 and CDR2 (germline): SGHAT, FQNNGV. The CDR3 DNA reads TGTGCCAGCGGACAGACCTCCTACAATGAGCAGTTCTTC. Translated: CASGQTSYNEQFF. Looking up the rest from reference TRBV11-2 and TRBJ2-1 gives the full variable domain: EAGVAQSPRYKIIEKRQSVAFWCNPISGHATLYWYQQILGQGPKLLIQFQNNGVVDDSQLPKDRFSAERLKGVDSTLKIQPAKLEDSAVYLCASGQTSYNEQFFGPGTRLTVL.

The gene calls are TRBV5-5 and TRBJ1-5; D is unresolved. Trimming removed 0 bases from V and 3 bases from J, with 1 base in between. CDR3 size: 12 residues. CDR1 is SGHKS and CDR2 is YYEKEE in the germline V gene (reference sequence). CDR3 sequence (DNA): TGTGCCAGCAGCTTGGCCAATCAGCCCCAGCATTTT. This translates into CASSLANQPQHF.

As to this clone: One end of the junction does not line up with germline, which may come from a read error. The chain is built from TRBV5-8 and TRBJ1-5, with no clear D. Germline CDR1 reads SGHTS; CDR2 reads YDEGEE. The CDR3 length is 11 residues. The CDR3 region has the DNA TGTGCCGGCAGCTTGAATATGCCCCAGCATTTT. It yields the protein CAGSLNMPQHF.

The V call is TRBV27, the J call TRBJ2-5; 7 bases line up with TRBD1. The CDR3 runs 15 residues. Germline V CDR1 and CDR2: MNHEY, SMNVEV (reference sequence). J lost 2 bases, V lost 4 bases, and 7 bases had no gene match. CDR3 nucleotides: TGTGCCAGCAGTTCCCCTTCGACAGGGCAAGAGACCCAGTACTTC. Translation gives CASSSPSTGQETQYF.

V gene TRBV7-9 combines with J gene TRBJ2-1; 9 nucleotides agree with TRBD2. V dropped 5 bases and J dropped 0; count of bases not matched to a gene: 14. Germline V gene sequence: CDR1 SEHNR, CDR2 FQNEAQ (reference sequence). The CDR3 runs 19 residues. CDR3 sequence reads: CASSPNLAGPRYSYNEQFF. The CDR3 nucleotides are TGTGCCAGCAGCCCAAACCTAGCGGGACCCCGCTACTCCTACAATGAGCAGTTCTTC.